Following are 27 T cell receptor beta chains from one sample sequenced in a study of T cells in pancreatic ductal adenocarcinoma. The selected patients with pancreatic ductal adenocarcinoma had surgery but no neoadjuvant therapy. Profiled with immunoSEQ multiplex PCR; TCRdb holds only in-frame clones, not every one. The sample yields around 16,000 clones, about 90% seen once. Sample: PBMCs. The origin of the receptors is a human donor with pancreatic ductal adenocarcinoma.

The CDR3 protein is CASSTPGGALGYTF. Written as DNA, the CDR3 is TGTGCCAGCAGCACCCCCGGGGGCGCTTTGGGCTACACCTTC. V usage is TRBV9 and J usage is TRBJ1-2; weak D call: TRBD1 (6 bases). Trimming took off 4 bases at V and 8 bases at J, with 18 bases between the two ends. The germline gives CDR1 SGDLS, CDR2 YYNGEE. This CDR3 region has 14 residues. The whole variable domain, filled in from reference TRBV9 and TRBJ1-2, reads DSGVTQTPKHLITATGQRVTLRCSPRSGDLSVYWYQQSLDQGLQFLIQYYNGEERAKGNILERFSAQQFPDLHSELNLSSLELGDSALYFCASSTPGGALGYTFGSGTRLTVV.

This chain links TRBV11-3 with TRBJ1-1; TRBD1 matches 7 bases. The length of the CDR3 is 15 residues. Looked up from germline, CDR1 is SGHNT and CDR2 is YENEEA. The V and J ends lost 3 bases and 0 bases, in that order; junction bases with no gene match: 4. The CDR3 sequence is CASSFRQGLNTEAFF. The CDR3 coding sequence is TGTGCCAGCAGCTTCAGACAGGGACTGAACACTGAAGCTTTCTTT.

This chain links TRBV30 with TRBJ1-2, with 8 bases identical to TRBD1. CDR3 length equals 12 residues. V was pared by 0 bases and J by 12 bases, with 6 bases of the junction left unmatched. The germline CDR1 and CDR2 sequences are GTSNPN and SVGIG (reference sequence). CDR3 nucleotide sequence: TGTGCCTGGAGTGTTCATTTGACAGGGGACACCTTC. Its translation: CAWSVHLTGDTF.

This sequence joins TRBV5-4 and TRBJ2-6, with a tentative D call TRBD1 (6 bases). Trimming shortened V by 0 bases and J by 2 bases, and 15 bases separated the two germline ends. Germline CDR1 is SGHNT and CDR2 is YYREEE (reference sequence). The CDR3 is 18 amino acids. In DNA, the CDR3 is TGTGCCAGCAGCTTGGATCAGGGCAGGGGTCCTGGGGCCAACGTCCTGACTTTC. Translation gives CASSLDQGRGPGANVLTF.

CDR3 protein: CASRQGINTEAFF. The CDR3 DNA follows: TGCGCCAGCAGACAGGGGATAAACACTGAAGCTTTCTTT. The gene calls are TRBV5-1 and TRBJ1-1; 7 bases line up with TRBD1. Per the germline V gene, CDR1 is SGHRS and CDR2 is YFSETQ. The CDR3 is made up of 13 amino acids. V lost 5 bases, J lost 2 bases, and 3 bases stayed unmatched.

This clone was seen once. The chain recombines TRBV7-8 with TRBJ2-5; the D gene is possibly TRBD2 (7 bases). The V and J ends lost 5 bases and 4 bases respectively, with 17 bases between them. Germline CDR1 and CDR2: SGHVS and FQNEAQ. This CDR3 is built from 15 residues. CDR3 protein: CASSLAWGGGETQYF. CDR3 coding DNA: TGTGCCAGCAGCCTTGCTTGGGGAGGGGGAGAGACCCAGTACTTC.

For the CDR3, the DNA is TGCGCCAGCAGCTTGGGACAGGGGGGGAACACTGAAGCTTTCTTT. This gives the protein CASSLGQGGNTEAFF. The rearrangement links TRBV5-1 to TRBJ1-1, with 9 bases that match TRBD1. Germline V gene data show CDR1 as SGHRS and CDR2 as YFSETQ. The CDR3 contains 15 residues. Germline trimming cut 0 bases from V and 1 base from J; bases unmatched to any gene: 1.

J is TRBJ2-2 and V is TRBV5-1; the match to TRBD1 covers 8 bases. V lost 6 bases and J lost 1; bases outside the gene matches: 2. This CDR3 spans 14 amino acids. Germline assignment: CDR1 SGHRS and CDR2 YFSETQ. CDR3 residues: CASTGTGNTGELFF. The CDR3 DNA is TGCGCCAGCACCGGGACAGGGAACACCGGGGAGCTGTTTTTT.

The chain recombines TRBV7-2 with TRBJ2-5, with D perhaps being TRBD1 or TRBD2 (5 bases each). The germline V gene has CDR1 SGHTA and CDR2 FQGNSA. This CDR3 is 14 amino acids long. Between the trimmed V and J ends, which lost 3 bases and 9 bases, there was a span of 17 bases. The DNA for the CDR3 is TGTGCCAGCAGCTTCCCCGGGACCGTAGCCCCCCAGTACTTC. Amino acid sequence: CASSFPGTVAPQYF.

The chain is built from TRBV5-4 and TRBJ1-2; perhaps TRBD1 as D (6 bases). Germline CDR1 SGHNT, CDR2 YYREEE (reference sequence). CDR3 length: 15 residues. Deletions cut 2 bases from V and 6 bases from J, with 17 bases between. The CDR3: CASSFPGGQWDGYTF. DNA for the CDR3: TGTGCCAGCAGCTTCCCCGGGGGACAATGGGATGGCTACACCTTC.

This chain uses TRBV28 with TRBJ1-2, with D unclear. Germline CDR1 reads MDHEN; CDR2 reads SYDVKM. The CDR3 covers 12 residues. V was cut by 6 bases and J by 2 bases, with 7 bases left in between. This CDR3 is CASRGINYGYTF. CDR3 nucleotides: TGTGCCAGCAGAGGGATCAACTATGGCTACACCTTC.

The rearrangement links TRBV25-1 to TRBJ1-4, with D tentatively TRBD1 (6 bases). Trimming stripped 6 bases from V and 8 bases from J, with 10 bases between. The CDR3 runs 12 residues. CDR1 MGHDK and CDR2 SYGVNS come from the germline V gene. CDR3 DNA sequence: TGTGCCAGCAGCGCAGGGGACGAAAAACTGTTTTTT. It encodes CASSAGDEKLFF.

CDR3 sequence: CASSEWDRGGEQYF. The CDR3 DNA reads TGTGCCAGCAGTGAATGGGACAGGGGTGGGGAGCAGTACTTC. The chain employs TRBV2 and TRBJ2-7; 10 bases line up with TRBD1. This CDR3 region has 14 residues. Trimming at V came to 2 bases and at J to 7 bases, leaving 5 bases not matched to a gene. Germline V gene sequence: CDR1 SNHLY, CDR2 FYNNEI.

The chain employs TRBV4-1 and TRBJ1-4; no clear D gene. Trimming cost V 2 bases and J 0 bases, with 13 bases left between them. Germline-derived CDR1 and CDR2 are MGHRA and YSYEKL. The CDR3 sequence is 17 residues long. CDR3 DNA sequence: TGCGCCAGCAGCCAACTCGATCTAATTGCAACTAATGAAAAACTGTTTTTT. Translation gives CASSQLDLIATNEKLFF.

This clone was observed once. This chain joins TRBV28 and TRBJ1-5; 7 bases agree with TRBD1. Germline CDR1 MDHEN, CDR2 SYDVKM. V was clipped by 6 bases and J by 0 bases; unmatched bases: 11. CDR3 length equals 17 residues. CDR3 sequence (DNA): TGTGCCAGCAGCCACGGGACAGCCGCCTATAGCAATCAGCCCCAGCATTTT. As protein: CASSHGTAAYSNQPQHF.

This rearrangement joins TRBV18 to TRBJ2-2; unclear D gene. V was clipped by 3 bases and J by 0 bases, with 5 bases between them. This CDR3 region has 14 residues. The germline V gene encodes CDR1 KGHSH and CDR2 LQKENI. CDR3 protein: CASSPNANTGELFF. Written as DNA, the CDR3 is TGTGCCAGCTCACCCAACGCGAACACCGGGGAGCTGTTTTTT. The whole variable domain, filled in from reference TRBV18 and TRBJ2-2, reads NAGVMQNPRHLVRRRGQEARLRCSPMKGHSHVYWYRQLPEEGLKFMVYLQKENIIDESGMPKERFSAEFPKEGPSILRIQQVVRGDSAAYFCASSPNANTGELFFGEGSRLTVL.

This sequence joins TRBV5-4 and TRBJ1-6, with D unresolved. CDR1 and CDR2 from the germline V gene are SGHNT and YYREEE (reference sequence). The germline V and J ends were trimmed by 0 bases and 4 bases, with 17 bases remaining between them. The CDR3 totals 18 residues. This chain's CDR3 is CASSLDAGPPGYNSPLHF. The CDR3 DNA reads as TGTGCCAGCAGCTTGGATGCGGGTCCTCCGGGATATAATTCACCCCTCCACTTT.

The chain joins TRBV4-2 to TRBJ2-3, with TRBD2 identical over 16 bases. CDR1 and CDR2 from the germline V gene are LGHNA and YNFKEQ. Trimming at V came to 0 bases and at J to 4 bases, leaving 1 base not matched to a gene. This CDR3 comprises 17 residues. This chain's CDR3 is CASSQEGLAGGPDTQYF. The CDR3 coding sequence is TGTGCCAGCAGCCAAGAGGGACTAGCGGGGGGGCCAGATACGCAGTATTTT.

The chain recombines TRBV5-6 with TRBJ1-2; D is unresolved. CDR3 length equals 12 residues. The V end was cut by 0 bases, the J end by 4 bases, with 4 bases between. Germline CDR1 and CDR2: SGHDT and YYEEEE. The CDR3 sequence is CASSLDAYGYTF. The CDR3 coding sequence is TGTGCCAGCAGCTTGGATGCCTATGGCTACACCTTC.

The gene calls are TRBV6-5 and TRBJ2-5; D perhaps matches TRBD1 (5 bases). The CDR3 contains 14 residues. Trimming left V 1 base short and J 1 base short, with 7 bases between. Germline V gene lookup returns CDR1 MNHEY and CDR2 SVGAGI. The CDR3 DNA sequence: TGTGCCAGCAGTTACTGGGGCTCCCAAGAGACCCAGTACTTC. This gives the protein CASSYWGSQETQYF.

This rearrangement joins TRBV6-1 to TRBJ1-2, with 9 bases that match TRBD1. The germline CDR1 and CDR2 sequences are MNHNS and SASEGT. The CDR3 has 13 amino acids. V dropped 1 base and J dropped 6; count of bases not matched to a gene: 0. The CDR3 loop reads CASSEGQGDGYTF. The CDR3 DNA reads TGTGCCAGCAGTGAAGGACAGGGGGATGGCTACACCTTC.

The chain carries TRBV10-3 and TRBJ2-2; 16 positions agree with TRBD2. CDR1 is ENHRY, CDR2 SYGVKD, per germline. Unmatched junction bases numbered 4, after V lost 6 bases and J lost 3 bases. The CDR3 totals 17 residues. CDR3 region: CAIRGLAGGPDTGELFF. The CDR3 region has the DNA TGTGCCATCAGGGGACTAGCGGGAGGGCCCGACACCGGGGAGCTGTTTTTT.

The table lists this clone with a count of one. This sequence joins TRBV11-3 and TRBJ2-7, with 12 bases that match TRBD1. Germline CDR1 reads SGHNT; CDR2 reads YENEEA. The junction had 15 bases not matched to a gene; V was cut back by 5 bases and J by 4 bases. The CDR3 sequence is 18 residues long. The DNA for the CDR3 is TGTGCCAGCAGCCGATCCCCGGGACAGGGGGCCACGAGATACGAGCAGTACTTC. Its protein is CASSRSPGQGATRYEQYF.

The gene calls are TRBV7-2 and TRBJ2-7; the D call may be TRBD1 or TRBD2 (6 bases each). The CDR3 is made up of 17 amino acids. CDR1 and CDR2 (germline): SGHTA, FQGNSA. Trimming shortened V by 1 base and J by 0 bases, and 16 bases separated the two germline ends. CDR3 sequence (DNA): TGTGCCAGCAGCTTAGGATGGTCCGGGGGCAGCTCCTACGAGCAGTACTTC. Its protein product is CASSLGWSGGSSYEQYF. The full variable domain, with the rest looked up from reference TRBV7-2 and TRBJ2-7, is GAGVSQSPSNKVTEKGKDVELRCDPISGHTALYWYRQSLGQGLEFLIYFQGNSAPDKSGLPSDRFSAERTGGSVSTLTIQRTQQEDSAVYLCASSLGWSGGSSYEQYFGPGTRLTVT.

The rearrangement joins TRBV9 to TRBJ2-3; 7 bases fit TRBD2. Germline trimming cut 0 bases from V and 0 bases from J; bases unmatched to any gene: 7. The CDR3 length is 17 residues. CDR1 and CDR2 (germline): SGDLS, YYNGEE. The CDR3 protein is CASSVVGSGASTDTQYF. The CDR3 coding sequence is TGTGCCAGCAGCGTAGTGGGAAGCGGGGCAAGCACAGATACGCAGTATTTT.

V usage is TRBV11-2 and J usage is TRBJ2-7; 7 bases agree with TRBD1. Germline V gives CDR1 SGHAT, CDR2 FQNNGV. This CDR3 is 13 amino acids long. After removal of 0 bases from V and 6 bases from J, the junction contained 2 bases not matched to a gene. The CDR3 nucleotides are TGTGCCAGCAGCTTAGACAGGGGGTTCGAGCAGTACTTC. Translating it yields CASSLDRGFEQYF.

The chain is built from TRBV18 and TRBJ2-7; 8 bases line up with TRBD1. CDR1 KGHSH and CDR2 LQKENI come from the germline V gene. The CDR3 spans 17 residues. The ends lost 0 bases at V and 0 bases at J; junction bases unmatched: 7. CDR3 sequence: CASSPPGTGLSSYEQYF. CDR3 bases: TGTGCCAGCTCACCACCTGGGACAGGTCTAAGCTCCTACGAGCAGTACTTC.